Listed below are T cell receptor beta chains from one sample, sequenced in a study of blood T cell repertoires in COVID-19. The method was immunoSEQ multiplex PCR; TCRdb's version includes in-frame clones alone and lacks a portion of them. The table includes 370,000 or so clones, 70% to 85% detected once. Sequenced: peripheral blood. These receptors were taken from a human donor with acute or convalescent COVID-19. The donor label of this sample is uncertain. Each CDR3 is given with its conserved first and last residue. The order of the fields is clone size, V gene, J gene, D gene, CDR3 DNA, CDR3 protein. A D gene is named only where the DNA matches it firmly. Clone size is shown for a subset of rows, as once, few, many or a class of expanded clone.

abundance: NA
v_gene: TRBV6-5
j_gene: TRBJ1-1
d_gene: TRBD1
CDR3nt: TGTGCCAGCAGTAAGGGACAGCCTAACACTGAAGCTTTCTTT
CDR3aa: CASSKGQPNTEAFF

abundance: once
v_gene: TRBV2
j_gene: TRBJ2-3
d_gene: NA
CDR3nt: TGTGCCAGCAGTAGACTAGGGTCTTCAGATACGCAGTATTTT
CDR3aa: CASSRLGSSDTQYF

abundance: NA
v_gene: TRBV5-5
j_gene: TRBJ1-5
d_gene: NA
CDR3nt: TGTGCCAGCAGTCCAGGCAATCAGCCCCAGCATTTT
CDR3aa: CASSPGNQPQHF

abundance: NA
v_gene: TRBV28
j_gene: TRBJ1-6
d_gene: NA
CDR3nt: TGTGCCAGCCTAGACAGCTTCCGTTCACCCCTCCACTTT
CDR3aa: CASLDSFRSPLHF

abundance: NA
v_gene: TRBV28
j_gene: TRBJ1-6
d_gene: TRBD1
CDR3nt: TGTGCCAGCAGTTTCCGCCGGGGACAGGAATTTGTCCCCCTCCACTTT
CDR3aa: CASSFRRGQEFVPLHF

abundance: NA
v_gene: TRBV29-1
j_gene: TRBJ1-1
d_gene: NA
CDR3nt: TGCAGCGTGGTCGGGGGGGCCACTGAAGCTTTCTTT
CDR3aa: CSVVGGATEAFF

abundance: NA
v_gene: TRBV19
j_gene: TRBJ1-2
d_gene: TRBD1
CDR3nt: TGTGCCAGTATTCCTACCGGGACAGGGACGAAGCTGAACTATGGCTACACCTTC
CDR3aa: CASIPTGTGTKLNYGYTF

abundance: NA
v_gene: TRBV11-2
j_gene: TRBJ2-7
d_gene: TRBD2
CDR3nt: TGTACCAGCAGCCTTAGACTAGCGCCAACCTACGAGCAGTACTTC
CDR3aa: CTSSLRLAPTYEQYF

abundance: NA
v_gene: TRBV7-9
j_gene: TRBJ1-2
d_gene: TRBD1
CDR3nt: TGTGCCAGCAGCAAACAGGGGAACTATGGCTACACCTTC
CDR3aa: CASSKQGNYGYTF

abundance: NA
v_gene: TRBV30
j_gene: TRBJ2-7
d_gene: NA
CDR3nt: TGTGCCTGGAGTGCGGGAGATGTCTACGAGCAGTACTTC
CDR3aa: CAWSAGDVYEQYF

abundance: NA
v_gene: TRBV6-5
j_gene: TRBJ2-1
d_gene: NA
CDR3nt: TGTGCCAGCAGTTACTCGTCACAAGTTTACAATGAGCAGTTCTTC
CDR3aa: CASSYSSQVYNEQFF

abundance: NA
v_gene: TRBV15
j_gene: TRBJ1-5
d_gene: NA
CDR3nt: TGTGCCACCAGCAGAGATCCCTCGGGGAACCAGCCCCAGCATTTT
CDR3aa: CATSRDPSGNQPQHF

abundance: NA
v_gene: TRBV30
j_gene: TRBJ1-6
d_gene: NA
CDR3nt: TGTGCCTGGAGTGTATACCTGGGACAAAGTAATTCACCCCTCCACTTT
CDR3aa: CAWSVYLGQSNSPLHF

abundance: NA
v_gene: TRBV24-1
j_gene: TRBJ2-3
d_gene: TRBD2
CDR3nt: TGTGCCACCAGTGACGCACCGGGACTAGCGGGAAGAGACACAGATACGCAGTATTTT
CDR3aa: CATSDAPGLAGRDTDTQYF

abundance: NA
v_gene: TRBV7-9
j_gene: TRBJ1-1
d_gene: NA
CDR3nt: TGTGCCAGCACCCCCGGACAGACGAACACTGAAGCTTTCTTT
CDR3aa: CASTPGQTNTEAFF

abundance: NA
v_gene: TRBV5-6
j_gene: TRBJ1-2
d_gene: NA
CDR3nt: TGTGCCAGCAGTCGGGGACAATTATTTCCTAACTATGGCTACACCTTC
CDR3aa: CASSRGQLFPNYGYTF

abundance: NA
v_gene: TRBV4-1
j_gene: TRBJ1-1
d_gene: TRBD1
CDR3nt: TGCGCCAGCAGCCTCTCGGGACAGCCAAGCACTGAAGCTTTCTTT
CDR3aa: CASSLSGQPSTEAFF

abundance: once
v_gene: TRBV11-2
j_gene: TRBJ2-5
d_gene: TRBD2
CDR3nt: TGTGCCAGCAGCTTAGTGACCGGGGGGGCTGTGGAGACCCAGTACTTC
CDR3aa: CASSLVTGGAVETQYF

abundance: NA
v_gene: TRBV27
j_gene: TRBJ2-1
d_gene: TRBD2
CDR3nt: TGTGCCAGCAGTTTGTCAGCGACTAGCGGGGTATACAATGAGCAGTTCTTC
CDR3aa: CASSLSATSGVYNEQFF

abundance: NA
v_gene: TRBV20-1
j_gene: TRBJ1-2
d_gene: NA
CDR3nt: TGCAGTGCTAGTTTCGAACAGGGCGGGGGCGATGGCTACACCTTC
CDR3aa: CSASFEQGGGDGYTF

abundance: NA
v_gene: TRBV5-1
j_gene: TRBJ1-4
d_gene: NA
CDR3nt: TGCGCCAGCAGCCTCCGGACAGCTGCTAATGAAAAACTGTTTTTT
CDR3aa: CASSLRTAANEKLFF

abundance: NA
v_gene: TRBV5-6
j_gene: TRBJ2-7
d_gene: NA
CDR3nt: TGTGCCAGCAGCGCCGGGACAAGCGTCTACGAGCAGTACTTC
CDR3aa: CASSAGTSVYEQYF

abundance: once
v_gene: TRBV28
j_gene: TRBJ1-5
d_gene: NA
CDR3nt: TGTGCCAGCAGTTTAAATACTAACAATCAGCCCCAGCATTTT
CDR3aa: CASSLNTNNQPQHF

abundance: NA
v_gene: TRBV7-2
j_gene: TRBJ2-1
d_gene: TRBD2
CDR3nt: TGTGCCAGCAGCTCGAGAGCTAGCGGGAGGGGTGAGCAGTTCTTC
CDR3aa: CASSSRASGRGEQFF

abundance: NA
v_gene: TRBV2
j_gene: TRBJ1-2
d_gene: NA
CDR3nt: TGTGCCAGCACCGATCCTCTAGGACAACCAGACTTC
CDR3aa: CASTDPLGQPDF

abundance: once
v_gene: TRBV30
j_gene: TRBJ2-7
d_gene: NA
CDR3nt: TGTGCCTGGAGTGTACAAGGGGGGGGTTCCTACGAGCAGTACTTC
CDR3aa: CAWSVQGGGSYEQYF

abundance: NA
v_gene: TRBV30
j_gene: TRBJ1-2
d_gene: NA
CDR3nt: TGTGCCTGGAGGAACACAGGTGGTCCCCTTGGCTACACCTTC
CDR3aa: CAWRNTGGPLGYTF

abundance: few
v_gene: TRBV18
j_gene: TRBJ1-2
d_gene: NA
CDR3nt: TGTGCCAGCTCACCCGACAGGATCTATGGCTACACCTTC
CDR3aa: CASSPDRIYGYTF

abundance: once
v_gene: TRBV30
j_gene: TRBJ2-3
d_gene: NA
CDR3nt: TGTGCCTGGAGTGTCCCCTCAGATACGCAGTATTTT
CDR3aa: CAWSVPSDTQYF

abundance: NA
v_gene: TRBV28
j_gene: TRBJ1-4
d_gene: NA
CDR3nt: TGTGCCAGCAGATATGACAGGGAAAAACTGTTTTTT
CDR3aa: CASRYDREKLFF

abundance: NA
v_gene: TRBV27
j_gene: TRBJ1-1
d_gene: NA
CDR3nt: TGTGCCAGCAGTCTGGTGGCAGCGGGGCGACTGAACACTGAAGCTTTCTTT
CDR3aa: CASSLVAAGRLNTEAFF